A single sample is the source of the 13 T cell receptor beta chains below, sequenced in a study of cytotoxic CD8 clonotypes in ibrutinib-treated CLL. Clones were read by immunoSEQ multiplex PCR, and TCRdb kept only the in-frame ones, dropping some. The profile shows some 140,000 clones, 80% to 95% of them singletons. The sample here was PBMCs, taken after 12 months of ibrutinib treatment. The receptors were gathered from a human donor with chronic lymphocytic leukemia.

The chain joins TRBV6-1 to TRBJ2-7; D remains unclear. Trimming took 2 bases from V and 0 from J, leaving 8 bases between them. The CDR3 has 14 residues. Per the germline V gene, CDR1 is MNHNS and CDR2 is SASEGT. In DNA, the CDR3 is TGTGCCAGCAGTGAATGGATCCACTCCTACGAGCAGTACTTC. Protein: CASSEWIHSYEQYF.

The chain is built from TRBV9 and TRBJ2-1, with unresolved D. The V gene lost 0 bases and the J gene lost 10 bases, with 11 bases spanning the gap. Germline V CDR1 and CDR2: SGDLS, YYNGEE. The CDR3 is made up of 13 amino acids. CDR3 region: CASSVVQSQEQFF. CDR3 nucleotides: TGTGCCAGCAGCGTAGTCCAGTCACAGGAGCAGTTCTTC.

The sample holds one count of this clone. The chain joins TRBV9 to TRBJ2-7, with D perhaps matching TRBD1 or TRBD2 (5 bases each). The CDR3 covers 12 residues. CDR1 is SGDLS and CDR2 is YYNGEE in the germline V gene. The ends were cut back, 4 bases at V and 2 bases at J, with 7 bases in the middle. The CDR3 region has the DNA TGTGCCAGCAGCCGAGGGGCCTACGAGCAGTACTTC. It is translated as CASSRGAYEQYF.

The chain employs TRBV9 and TRBJ1-2; D is possibly TRBD1 (5 bases). Trimming removed 4 bases from V and 8 bases from J, with 15 bases in between. Germline-derived CDR1 and CDR2 are SGDLS and YYNGEE. The CDR3 is 13 amino acids. The DNA of the CDR3 is TGTGCCAGCAGCAGGGACCGGGGCGGGGGCTACACCTTC. Amino acids: CASSRDRGGGYTF.

The chain couples TRBV7-9 to TRBJ2-5; no definite D call. V shed 0 bases and J shed 3 bases, with 2 bases lying between them. The CDR3 totals 12 residues. The germline CDR1 and CDR2 sequences are SEHNR and FQNEAQ (reference sequence). CDR3 sequence: CASSLAKETQYF. CDR3 nucleotides: TGTGCCAGCAGCTTAGCGAAAGAGACCCAGTACTTC.

The V gene is TRBV7-2, the J gene TRBJ2-3; D is uncertain. Germline CDR1 and CDR2: SGHTA and FQGNSA. V was trimmed by 1 base and J by 2 bases, leaving 4 bases between them. The CDR3 runs 13 residues. CDR3 in amino acids: CASSLVVTDTQYF. Here the CDR3 DNA reads TGTGCCAGCAGCTTAGTAGTCACAGATACGCAGTATTTT.

The rearrangement links TRBV9 to TRBJ2-1; 7 positions match TRBD2. Losses at the gene ends were 0 bases for V and 14 bases for J; bases not matched to a gene: 17. In germline, CDR1 is SGDLS, CDR2 YYNGEE. The CDR3 is 16 residues long. CDR3 protein: CASSVESRGSAGREFF. CDR3 DNA sequence: TGTGCCAGCAGCGTAGAGAGTCGGGGGTCGGCGGGGAGGGAGTTCTTC.

This clone was found once. The chain is built from TRBV27 and TRBJ2-7; TRBD1 matches at 8 bases. The CDR3 has 15 amino acids. Germline V gene lookup returns CDR1 MNHEY and CDR2 SMNVEV (reference sequence). With 8 bases clipped from V and 5 bases from J, the junction kept 14 bases outside the gene matches. The DNA of the CDR3 is TGTGCCAGCGGGCAACACGGACAGGGTCTCCACGAGCAGTACTTC. It encodes CASGQHGQGLHEQYF.

This chain's CDR3 is CASSHVNSGTGGDQPQHF. The CDR3 DNA follows: TGTGCCAGCAGCCACGTTAACTCCGGGACAGGGGGAGATCAGCCCCAGCATTTT. V gene TRBV4-2 combines with J gene TRBJ1-5; TRBD1 matches at 11 bases. This CDR3 has 18 amino acids. Germline values: CDR1 LGHNA, CDR2 YNFKEQ. J gave up 5 bases and V 3 bases, and 12 bases lay outside the gene matches.

This clone came up once. In DNA, the CDR3 is TGTGCCAGCTCACCAGCGAGCGGGGGATACTACGAGCAGTACTTC. This codes for CASSPASGGYYEQYF. The chain links TRBV18 to TRBJ2-7, with 8 nucleotides matching TRBD2. CDR3 length: 15 amino acids. The V gene end was trimmed by 2 bases and the J gene end by 3 bases; junction bases not matched to a gene: 6. CDR1 and CDR2 (germline): KGHSH, LQKENI.

The J gene is TRBJ1-3, the V gene TRBV28; no reliable D call. V was shortened by 7 bases and J by 3 bases, with 7 bases between the two germline ends. The germline V gene encodes CDR1 MDHEN and CDR2 SYDVKM. The length of the CDR3 is 12 residues. For the CDR3, the DNA is TGTGCCAGCATGCGGGTTGGAAACACCATATATTTT. Protein product: CASMRVGNTIYF. The whole variable domain, remainder taken from reference TRBV28 and TRBJ1-3, is DVKVTQSSRYLVKRTGEKVFLECVQDMDHENMFWYRQDPGLGLRLIYFSYDVKMKEKGDIPEGYSVSREKKERFSLILESASTNQTSMYLCASMRVGNTIYFGEGSWLTVV.

The chain combines TRBV13 with TRBJ1-2; 9 bases agree with TRBD1. J lost 2 bases, V lost 5 bases, and 0 bases had no gene match. This CDR3 spans 13 amino acids. In germline, CDR1 is PRHDT, CDR2 FYEKMQ (reference sequence). In nucleotides, the CDR3 is TGTGCCAGCAGCGGACAGGGGAACTATGGCTACACCTTC. It codes for CASSGQGNYGYTF.

The chain links TRBV7-8 to TRBJ2-3, with 7 bases matching TRBD2. Germline V gene sequence: CDR1 SGHVS, CDR2 FQNEAQ. There are 15 residues in the CDR3. Trimming cost V 1 base and J 2 bases; bases outside gene matches: 3. The CDR3 loop is CASSLGLAATDTQYF. In DNA form, the CDR3 reads TGTGCCAGCAGCTTAGGGCTAGCGGCCACAGATACGCAGTATTTT.